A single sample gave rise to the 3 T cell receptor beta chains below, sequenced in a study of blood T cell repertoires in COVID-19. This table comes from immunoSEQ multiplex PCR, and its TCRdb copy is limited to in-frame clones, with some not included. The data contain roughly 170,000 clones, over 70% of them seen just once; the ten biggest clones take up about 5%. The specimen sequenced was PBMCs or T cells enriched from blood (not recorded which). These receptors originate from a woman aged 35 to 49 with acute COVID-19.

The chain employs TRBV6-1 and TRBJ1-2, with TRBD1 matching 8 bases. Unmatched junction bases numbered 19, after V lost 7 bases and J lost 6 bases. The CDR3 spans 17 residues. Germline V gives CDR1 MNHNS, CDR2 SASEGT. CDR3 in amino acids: CASIDSGTGIVSNGYTF. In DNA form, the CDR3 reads TGTGCCAGCATTGATTCCGGGACAGGCATCGTTTCGAATGGCTACACCTTC.

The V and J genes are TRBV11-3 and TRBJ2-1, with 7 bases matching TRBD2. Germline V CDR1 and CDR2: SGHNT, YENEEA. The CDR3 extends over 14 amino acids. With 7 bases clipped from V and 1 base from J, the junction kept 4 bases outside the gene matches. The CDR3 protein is CASKVLASYNEQFF. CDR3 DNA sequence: TGTGCCAGCAAAGTACTAGCGTCCTACAATGAGCAGTTCTTC.

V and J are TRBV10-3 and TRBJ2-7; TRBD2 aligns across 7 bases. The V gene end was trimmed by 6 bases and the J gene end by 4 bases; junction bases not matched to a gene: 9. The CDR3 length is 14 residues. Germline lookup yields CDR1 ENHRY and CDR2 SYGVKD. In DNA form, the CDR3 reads TGTGCCATCAGGGGTGGCGGGAGCAAGTACGAGCAGTACTTC. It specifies CAIRGGGSKYEQYF.